The clone carrying this T cell receptor (beta chain) showed up just a few times. Its antigen is still unknown. This specimen belongs to a study of blood T cells in healthy people across ages. Study findings and constraints: Long-lived donors carried more naive CD4+ cells and greater diversity than aged donors. Those diversity estimates obtained from one million T cells were thought to be underestimates. Age advanced and TCR beta diversity per million T cells fell, roughly linearly.

Using a J-beta primer mix together with a sample-barcoded 5' primer, a second PCR was run for roughly 7 to 12 cycles. Using its own MiXCR run on the 5' RACE reads, TCRdb lists one record per CDR3 protein. The sample yields around 1,600,000 distinct CDR3 sequences, roughly two fifths seen once. Samples each yielded at least 5.5 micrograms of total RNA. The clonotype was recovered from a woman younger than 35 in good health. The sample comprised blood.

CDR3 in DNA: TGTGCCAGCAGTGGCAGACCAGCGGACTATGGCTACACCTTC. Its translation: CASSGRPADYGYTF. The rearrangement uses TRBV6-5 and TRBJ1-2; D gene unclear. This CDR3 has 14 amino acids. Germline V CDR1 and CDR2: MNHEY, SVGAGI. The V and J ends lost 5 bases and 3 bases respectively, with 13 bases between them.